This TCR beta chain appears in the sequencing data of a study of blood T cell repertoires in COVID-19. Looking at the study overall: Samples representing acute and convalescent COVID-19 were sourced from the United States, Italy and Spain. PBMCs, B-cell-depleted T cells, or T cells provided the cDNA or gDNA that made up the material.

There are a few counts of this clone. Seattle patients were enrolled during active infection and followed longitudinally. V shed 5 bases and J shed 7 bases, with 11 bases lying between them. CDR1 SEHNR and CDR2 FQNEAQ come from the germline V gene (reference sequence). This CDR3 comprises 12 residues. Methods used by the authors: Reference gene primer amplification gave estimated nucleated cell counts. Sequencing used immunoSEQ multiplex PCR; TCRdb keeps in-frame clones, though not all of them. That table is the source of V, J and clone size, and D and trimming were worked out from the DNA. The sample includes fewer than 200,000 clones, approximately 87% of them seen just once.

The receptor's source is a woman in her 70s with COVID-19, enrolled during active disease. The chain joins TRBV7-9 to TRBJ1-2, with D possibly being TRBD1 (5 bases). Sequencing was performed on peripheral blood. The CDR3 sequence: CASSPGQGGYTF. In nucleotides, the CDR3 is TGTGCCAGCAGCCCCGGTCAGGGTGGCTACACCTTC.